This T cell receptor (beta chain) comes out of a study of cytomegalovirus exposure and HLA in healthy donors. Looking at the study overall: The Caucasian-associated ancestry cluster held over 65% of around 380 genotyped donors.

PCR involved 60 Vbeta and 13 Jbeta primers. The table came from immunoSEQ multiplex PCR; TCRdb's copy has only in-frame clones and leaves some out. The sample totals under 40,000 clones. The CDR3 is made up of 15 amino acids. Trimming shortened V by 10 bases and J by 4 bases, and 22 bases separated the two germline ends. CDR1 MNHNS and CDR2 SASEGT come from the germline V gene. Sequenced sample: PBMCs. The sequence derives from a middle-aged woman in good health and CMV-seropositive. V and J are TRBV6-1 and TRBJ1-1, with D tentatively TRBD1 (5 bases). The CDR3 here is CATGRDLTEVTEAFF. As DNA, the CDR3 is TGTGCCACCGGGCGGGACTTAACGGAGGTCACTGAAGCTTTCTTT.